The TCR beta chain under discussion was sequenced for a study of cytomegalovirus exposure and HLA in healthy donors. Vbeta (60) and Jbeta (13) primers were used in the PCR. Sequenced by immunoSEQ multiplex PCR; TCRdb stores in-frame clones only, minus some. The data contain some 130,000 clones, about 72% of them singletons. Study conclusions and caveats: The study reported that TCR beta sequences accurately predicted HLA-A and HLA-B alleles in most subjects. Cytomegalovirus-associated TCR beta chains were listed, numbering approximately 150. In an earlier analysis, most TCR beta V segments were productive about 87% or about 30% of the time.

This CDR3 comprises 15 residues. About this clone: The antigen is unknown.

The source material was PBMCs. The chain carries TRBV21-1 and TRBJ2-7; TRBD2 is the table's D call, not checked against the DNA. TRBV21-1 is designated a pseudogene. The clonotype was recovered from a female donor in good health and CMV-seronegative. This chain's CDR3 is CASSKTSGWEEEQYF. Here the CDR3 DNA reads TGTGCCAGCAGCAAAACTAGCGGGTGGGAGGAGGAGCAGTACTTC.